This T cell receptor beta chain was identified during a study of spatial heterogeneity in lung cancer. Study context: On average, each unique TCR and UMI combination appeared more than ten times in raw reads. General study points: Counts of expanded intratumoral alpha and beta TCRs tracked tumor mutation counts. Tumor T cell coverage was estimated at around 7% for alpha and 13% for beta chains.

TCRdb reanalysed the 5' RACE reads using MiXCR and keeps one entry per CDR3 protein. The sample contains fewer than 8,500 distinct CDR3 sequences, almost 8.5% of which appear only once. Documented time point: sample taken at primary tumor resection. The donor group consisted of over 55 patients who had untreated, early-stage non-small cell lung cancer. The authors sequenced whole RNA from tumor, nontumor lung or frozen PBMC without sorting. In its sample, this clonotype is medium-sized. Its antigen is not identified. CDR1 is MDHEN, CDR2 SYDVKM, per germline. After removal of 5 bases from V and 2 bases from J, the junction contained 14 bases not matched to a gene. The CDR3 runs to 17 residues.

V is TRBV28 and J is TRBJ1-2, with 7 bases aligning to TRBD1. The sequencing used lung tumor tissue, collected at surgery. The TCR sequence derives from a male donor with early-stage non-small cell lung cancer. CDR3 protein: CASSTPNRGVSNYGYTF. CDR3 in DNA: TGTGCCAGCAGTACTCCTAACAGGGGCGTCTCCAACTATGGCTACACCTTC.